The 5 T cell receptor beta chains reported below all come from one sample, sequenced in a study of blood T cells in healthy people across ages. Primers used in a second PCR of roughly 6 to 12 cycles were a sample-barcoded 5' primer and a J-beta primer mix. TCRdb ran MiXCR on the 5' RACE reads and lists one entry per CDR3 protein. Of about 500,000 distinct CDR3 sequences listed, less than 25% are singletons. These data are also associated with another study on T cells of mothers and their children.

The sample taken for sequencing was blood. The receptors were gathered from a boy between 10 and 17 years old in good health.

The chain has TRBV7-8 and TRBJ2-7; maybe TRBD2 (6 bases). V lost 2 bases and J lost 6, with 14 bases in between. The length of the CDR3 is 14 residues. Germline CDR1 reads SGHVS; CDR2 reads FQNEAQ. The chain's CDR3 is CASSLQGRGVEQYF. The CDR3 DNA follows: TGTGCCAGCAGCTTACAAGGCCGCGGGGTCGAGCAGTACTTC.

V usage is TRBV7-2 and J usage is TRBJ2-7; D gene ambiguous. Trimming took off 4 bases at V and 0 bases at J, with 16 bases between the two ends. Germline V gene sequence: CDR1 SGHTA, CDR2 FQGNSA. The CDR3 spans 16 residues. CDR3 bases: TGTGCCAGCAGCTCATGGGAATATCAGAGCTCCTACGAGCAGTACTTC. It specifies CASSSWEYQSSYEQYF.

The CDR3 spells CASRITGLGGNQPQHF. The CDR3 DNA follows: TGTGCCAGCAGAATAACGGGACTCGGTGGCAATCAGCCCCAGCATTTT. The chain combines TRBV7-2 with TRBJ1-5; possibly TRBD1 for D (5 bases). CDR3 length: 16 amino acids. Trimming removed 6 bases from V and 2 bases from J, with 17 bases in between. CDR1 and CDR2 (germline): SGHTA, FQGNSA.

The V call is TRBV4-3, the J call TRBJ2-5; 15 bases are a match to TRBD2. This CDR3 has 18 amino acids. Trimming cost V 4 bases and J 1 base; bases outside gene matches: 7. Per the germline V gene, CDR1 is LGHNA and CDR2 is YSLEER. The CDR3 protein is CASSRSGLAGGTQETQYF. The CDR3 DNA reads TGCGCCAGCAGCCGGTCGGGACTAGCGGGGGGTACCCAAGAGACCCAGTACTTC.

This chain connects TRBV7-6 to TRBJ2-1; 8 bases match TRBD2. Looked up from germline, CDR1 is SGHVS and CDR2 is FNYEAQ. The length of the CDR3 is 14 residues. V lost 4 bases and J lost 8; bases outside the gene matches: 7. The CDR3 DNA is TGTGCCAGCAGCTCCGCCCTAGCGGGCCATGAGCAGTTCTTC. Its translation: CASSSALAGHEQFF.